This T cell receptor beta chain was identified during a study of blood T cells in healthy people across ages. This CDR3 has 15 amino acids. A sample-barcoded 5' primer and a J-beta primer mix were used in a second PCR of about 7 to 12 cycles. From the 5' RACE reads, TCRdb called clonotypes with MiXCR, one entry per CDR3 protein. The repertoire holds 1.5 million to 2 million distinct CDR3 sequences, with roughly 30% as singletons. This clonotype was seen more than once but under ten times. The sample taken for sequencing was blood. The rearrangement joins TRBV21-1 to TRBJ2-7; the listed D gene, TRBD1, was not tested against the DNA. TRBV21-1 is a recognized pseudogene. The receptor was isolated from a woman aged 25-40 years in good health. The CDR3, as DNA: TGTGCCAGCATTCTATCGAATGGGGGGGCGCGAGAGCAGTACTTC. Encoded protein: CASILSNGGAREQYF.